Listed below are T cell receptor beta chains from one sample, sequenced in a study of CD8+ T cells in alopecia areata. Only in-frame clones appear in the TCRdb table, and some are missing; sequencing was by immunoSEQ multiplex PCR. The data contain over 120,000 clones, about three fifths of them singletons. Specimen: CD4+ T cells sorted from blood, collected at week 0. The receptors derive from a human donor with alopecia areata. Each CDR3 is given without its conserved first and last residue. D genes are given only for firm matches.

j_call,cdr3_length,d_call,v_call,cdr3_aa
TRBJ2-5,14,.,TRBV21-1,ASSKQAALLGETQY
TRBJ2-5,12,.,TRBV7-9,ASSLAGLQETQY
TRBJ1-2,14,.,TRBV29-1,SVLGGDRYFNYGYT
TRBJ2-1,13,TRBD1,TRBV2,ASSGAGGPYNEQF
TRBJ1-6,11,.,TRBV25-1,ASSELQASPLH
TRBJ2-1,14,TRBD1,TRBV7-2,ASSTDRGFSYNEQF
TRBJ1-1,11,.,TRBV19,ASSPREATEAF
TRBJ2-5,11,TRBD2,TRBV6-5,ASTSPGGETQY
TRBJ2-7,11,.,TRBV2,ASSIQDSYEQY
TRBJ2-1,14,TRBD2,TRBV5-1,ASSPWTSGGLGEQF
TRBJ2-1,15,TRBD2,TRBV4-3,ASSQGRTSGGAVEQF
TRBJ1-1,14,.,TRBV27,ASSLSVSLRGTEAF
TRBJ2-3,10,.,TRBV5-4,ASSLGADTQY
TRBJ1-2,13,.,TRBV6-5,ASSKGGPRGYGYT
TRBJ2-7,12,TRBD2,TRBV4-2,ASSPGDYSYEQY
TRBJ1-2,13,TRBD1,TRBV30,AWNWGTEANYGYT
TRBJ1-2,15,TRBD1,TRBV25-1,ASSAITRQGWDYGYT
TRBJ2-7,10,.,TRBV7-2,ASSLSSYEQY
TRBJ1-1,10,.,TRBV18,ASSAGFTEAF
TRBJ2-2,13,TRBD1,TRBV25-1,AVGPAGGDTGELF
TRBJ2-2,11,.,TRBV29-1,SVDYGVTGELF
TRBJ2-1,13,.,TRBV5-1,ASSLLDSNYNEQF
TRBJ2-7,12,TRBD1,TRBV18,ASSPWDRVAEQY
TRBJ1-2,11,.,TRBV30,ASQGSLDYGYT
TRBJ2-1,11,.,TRBV11-3,ASRLPTGHEQF
TRBJ1-6,15,.,TRBV21-1,ASSTSELDPKLESLH
TRBJ2-6,16,.,TRBV21-1,ASTGEGAGGLKTNVLT
TRBJ2-2,12,.,TRBV7-2,ASSPTRGTGELF
TRBJ1-4,12,.,TRBV29-1,SVEDPPGNEKLF
TRBJ1-6,12,.,TRBV18,ASSQGEGNSPLH
TRBJ1-1,10,.,TRBV30,AWSVGDTEAF
TRBJ2-6,16,.,TRBV7-9,ASSLGGTGSSGANVLT
TRBJ2-7,12,.,TRBV5-5,ASSLAGEAYEQY
TRBJ2-7,12,.,TRBV5-1,ASSLRGAPREQY
TRBJ1-6,12,TRBD1,TRBV5-1,ASSQGQPNSPLH
TRBJ2-1,13,TRBD2,TRBV10-3,AISAERGGTSEQF
TRBJ2-1,15,TRBD2,TRBV5-1,ASSPGLAGGFYNEQF
TRBJ1-5,12,.,TRBV30,AYSVQAGNQPQH
TRBJ2-1,13,TRBD1,TRBV7-2,ASSLGQGNYNEQF
TRBJ2-2,12,TRBD2,TRBV5-1,ASSSRGDDRELF
TRBJ2-4,13,.,TRBV5-1,ASSLVEGLKNIQY
TRBJ2-3,14,TRBD2,TRBV5-4,ASSSGTSGGWDTQY
TRBJ1-2,13,.,TRBV7-2,ASSSGQLGDYGYT
TRBJ2-3,12,TRBD2,TRBV5-1,ASRLAANTDTQY
TRBJ1-2,13,.,TRBV5-6,ASSARGVVHGGYT
TRBJ2-3,13,.,TRBV7-9,ASSPVKALTDTQY
TRBJ1-2,13,.,TRBV30,AWSVGGSPNYGYT
TRBJ1-1,12,.,TRBV13,ASSLGGPNTEAF